The T cell receptor beta chain described here comes from a study of T-cell memory formation after mild COVID-19 (dated by TCRdb to the early 2020s). Concerning the study at large: Most TCR sequence clusters were specific to one of the two donors. Longitudinal TCRalpha and TCRbeta repertoire sequencing tracked T-cell clones expanding and contracting after mild COVID-19 in two donors. Two young, previously healthy adult volunteers, one female and one male, were included in the cohort. Overall study results and their limits: Some responding clones were found in pre-infection memory, which suggests that pre-existing cross-reactive memory T cells took part in the SARS-CoV-2 response. Contracting CD4+ clones were found mainly in CM and EM memory subsets, while CD8+ clones were enriched in EMRA. Balanced CD4/CD8 phenotypes were observed for clones contracting from day 15 to 85, whereas a bias towards CD4+ was observed for a second wave of clones expanding from day 15 to 37. SARS-CoV-2 specificity was not confirmed for the second-wave clones peaking on day 37. The study covered only a couple of mild cases, and larger cohorts including severe cases with pre-infection samples were considered necessary.

The data were produced on an Illumina NovaSeq 6000. TCRalpha and TCRbeta cDNA libraries were constructed by 5'RACE with constant-segment primers, with sample barcodes and unique molecular identifiers being introduced. RNA was extracted from every sample with Trizol reagent. The libraries were amplified in two PCR steps, and the second step added a second sample barcode and Illumina TruSeq adapters. Libraries were sequenced on an Illumina NovaSeq with 2 x 150 bp paired-end reads. As for the original processing: Demultiplexing of reads and collapsing into UMI-guided consensus sequences were performed with migec v1.2.7. With mixcr v2.1.11, UMI consensuses were aligned to TRA and TRB V and J templates and assembled into clonotypes. Expanded or contracted clonotypes were those called significant by both edgeR and NoisET, with noise models trained on biological replicates. For edgeR calls, the cutoffs were a false discovery rate-adjusted p below 0.01 and a log2 fold-change threshold of 1. PCA with hierarchical clustering of max-normalized trajectories of the 1000 most abundant clonotypes was used as exploratory dynamics analysis. Separately sequenced CD4+ and CD8+ repertoires were used to assign a CD4 or CD8 phenotype to each responding clone. The public reads were run again by TCRdb, first through fastp at Q25 and then through MiXCR, and only productive beta chains were kept. Rows with a matching CDR3 protein are joined into one entry that keeps the most common DNA and genes. V and J calls and clone size were set by TCRdb, not the authors. The sample table records about 90,000 distinct CDR3 sequences; more than 10% of these occur just once. The top ten hold about 27% of the sample.

This clonotype was seen more than once but under ten times. Which antigen it targets is not known. Base quality data are lacking; no much larger clone is found one base away. Ficoll-Paque density gradient centrifugation was the method used to isolate PBMCs. The sample taken for sequencing was PBMCs or a T cell subset sorted from them (not recorded which). The origin of this receptor is an adult woman who had mild COVID-19 (a few samples of this study predate the infection). The sample titles of this study are shuffled in the database, so cell type and time point are left out; the donor was told from shared clones.

The CDR3 reads CASSVETSTGELFF. The DNA sequence is given as TGCGCCAGCAGTGTCGAGACTAGTACCGGGGAGCTGTTTTTT. The V and J genes are TRBV10-2 and TRBJ2-2; possibly the D gene is TRBD2, per 6 matching bases. From the cysteine through the phenylalanine, the CDR3 covers 14 amino acids. CDR3 DNA is the only sequence kept; it has 42 bases, read in frame from the first base. V gives up 4 bases and J gives up 5 bases, and the segment between their germline ends measures 11 bases. The germline V gene sets CDR1 to WSHSY and CDR2 to SAAADI.